This TCR beta chain was found in a study of neoadjuvant nivolumab and ipilimumab in lung cancer. V lost 3 bases and J lost 3; bases outside the gene matches: 5. The CDR3 has 14 amino acids. The germline CDR1 and CDR2 sequences are SGHNT and YYREEE (reference sequence). Findings and limits, study-wide: Only a small number of samples underwent TCR sequencing. Only a single major-pathologic-response sample was available for clonality analysis.

Note on this clone: Its specificity is unknown.

Assay used: immunoSEQ multiplex PCR; TCRdb lists only in-frame clones, some missing. This sample yields about 20,000 clones, of which about 87% are seen a single time; approximately 2.1% belongs to the top ten. This TCR was sampled from an adult with non-small cell lung cancer. The sample was peripheral blood, taken before neoadjuvant nivolumab, alone or with ipilimumab. This chain connects TRBV5-4 to TRBJ1-1; TRBD1 matches at 7 bases. CDR3: CASSSQGRDTEAFF. CDR3 nucleotides: TGTGCCAGCAGCTCACAGGGGCGGGACACTGAAGCTTTCTTT.